A selection of T cell receptor beta chains follows, all from one sample in a study of T-cell memory formation after mild COVID-19. TCRdb called the 5' RACE reads again in MiXCR, with one record for every CDR3 protein. Here the sample spans some 350,000 distinct CDR3 sequences, around 13% being singletons. The sequenced material came from PBMCs or a T cell subset sorted from them (not recorded which). All receptors derive from a man between 18 and 29 years old who had mild COVID-19 (a few samples of this study predate the infection). Cell type and time point are not known. CDR3s include the opening cysteine and the closing phenylalanine or tryptophan. Each record gives: J gene, D gene, V gene, clone size, CDR3 DNA, CDR3 protein. The D gene is left open where the match is weak. Expanded clones get a size class; other rows say once, few or many, or leave the size out.

TRBJ2-1,.,TRBV5-1,many,TGCGCCAGGAGGTGGGACGAGCAGTTCTTC,CARRWDEQFF
TRBJ2-3,TRBD2,TRBV5-1,few,TGCGCCAGCAGGGATAGCGGGGGATTTGGCACAGATACGCAGTATTTT,CASRDSGGFGTDTQYF
TRBJ1-2,TRBD1,TRBV7-2,.,TGTGCCAGCAGCTTTCTAACGAGCGGGGGACAGGGCGGCTACACCTTC,CASSFLTSGGQGGYTF
TRBJ2-3,.,TRBV27,.,TGTGCCAGCAGTTTCCCCTCCGGGGCTGATACGCAGTATTTT,CASSFPSGADTQYF
TRBJ2-2,.,TRBV12-3/TRBV12-4,once,TGTGCCAGCACCCGGGACGGGGGCGGGGAGCTGTTTTTT,CASTRDGGGELFF
TRBJ2-5,.,TRBV10-3,.,TGTGCCATCAGTGAGTGGGTCCAAGAGACCCAGTACTTC,CAISEWVQETQYF
TRBJ1-5,.,TRBV27,.,TGTGCCAGCAGTTTTCGCAGGGATCAGCCCCAGCATTTT,CASSFRRDQPQHF
TRBJ1-1,.,TRBV18,.,TGTGCCAGCTCAAGATACAACAGGGAGGACACTGAAGCTTTCTTT,CASSRYNREDTEAFF
TRBJ1-2,.,TRBV14,.,TGTGCCAGCAGCCTCTCGGGGGTCCCTGGCTACACCTTC,CASSLSGVPGYTF
TRBJ2-6,.,TRBV15,.,TGTGCCACCAGCAGAGAACTGGGGGGGCGTGTGGCCAACGTCCTGACTTTC,CATSRELGGRVANVLTF
TRBJ2-1,.,TRBV10-3,few,TGTGCCATCGATGCAGGAGGATACAATGAGCAGTTCTTC,CAIDAGGYNEQFF
TRBJ1-6,TRBD1,TRBV5-1,.,TGCGCCAGCAGCTGGACAGGGGGGAATTCACCCCTCCACTTT,CASSWTGGNSPLHF
TRBJ2-3,.,TRBV7-3,few,TGTGCCAGCAGCCCCGGCTCGTTGGATACGCAGTATTTT,CASSPGSLDTQYF
TRBJ2-5,.,TRBV29-1,few,TGCAGCGTTGATTGGGGCCAAGAGACCCAGTACTTC,CSVDWGQETQYF
TRBJ2-7,.,TRBV7-9,few,TGTGCCAGCAGCCAAGGGTCGGGACACATCATAGAGCAGTACTTC,CASSQGSGHIIEQYF
TRBJ1-3,.,TRBV7-3,.,TGTGCCAGCAGCTTATCGGGAGGGTTCGGAAACACCATATATTTT,CASSLSGGFGNTIYF
TRBJ1-5,TRBD1,TRBV5-4,.,TGTGCCAGCAGCTCAGGGACAGGGATGGAGCCCCAGCATTTT,CASSSGTGMEPQHF